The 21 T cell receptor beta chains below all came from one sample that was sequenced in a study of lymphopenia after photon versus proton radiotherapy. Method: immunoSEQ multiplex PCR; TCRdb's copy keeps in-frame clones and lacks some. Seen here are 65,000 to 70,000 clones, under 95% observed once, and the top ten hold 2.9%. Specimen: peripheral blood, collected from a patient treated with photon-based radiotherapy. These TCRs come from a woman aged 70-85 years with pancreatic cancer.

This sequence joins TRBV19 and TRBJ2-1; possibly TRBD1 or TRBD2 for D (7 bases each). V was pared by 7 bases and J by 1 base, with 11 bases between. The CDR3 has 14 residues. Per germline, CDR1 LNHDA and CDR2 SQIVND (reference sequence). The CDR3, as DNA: TGTGCCAGTACAGGGGGGGATTCCTACAATGAGCAGTTCTTC. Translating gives CASTGGDSYNEQFF.

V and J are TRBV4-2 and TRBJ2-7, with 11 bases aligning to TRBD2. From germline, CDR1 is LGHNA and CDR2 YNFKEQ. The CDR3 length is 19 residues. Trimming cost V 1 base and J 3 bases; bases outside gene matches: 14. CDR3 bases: TGTGCCAGCAGCCAAGCGCCGCAGGACCTAGCGGGAGGCCGCTACGAGCAGTACTTC. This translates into CASSQAPQDLAGGRYEQYF.

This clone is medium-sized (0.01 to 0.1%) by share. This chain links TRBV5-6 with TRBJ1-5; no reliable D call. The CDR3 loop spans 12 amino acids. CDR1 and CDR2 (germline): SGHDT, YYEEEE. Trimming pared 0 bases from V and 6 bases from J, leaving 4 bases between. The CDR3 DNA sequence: TGTGCCAGCAGCTTGGTGGGTCAGCCCCAGCATTTT. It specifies CASSLVGQPQHF.

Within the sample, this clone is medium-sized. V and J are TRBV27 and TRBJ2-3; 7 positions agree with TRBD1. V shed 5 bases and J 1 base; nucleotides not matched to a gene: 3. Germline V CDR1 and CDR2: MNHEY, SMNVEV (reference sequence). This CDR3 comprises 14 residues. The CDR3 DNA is TGTGCCAGCAGTATTGGACAGGGCACAGATACGCAGTATTTT. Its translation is CASSIGQGTDTQYF.

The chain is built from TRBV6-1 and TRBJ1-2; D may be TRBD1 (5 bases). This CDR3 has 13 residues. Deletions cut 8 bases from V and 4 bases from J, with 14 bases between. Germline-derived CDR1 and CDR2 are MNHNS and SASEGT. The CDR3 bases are TGTGCCAGCGGGTCGGGGGAGATCTATGGCTACACCTTC. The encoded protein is CASGSGEIYGYTF.

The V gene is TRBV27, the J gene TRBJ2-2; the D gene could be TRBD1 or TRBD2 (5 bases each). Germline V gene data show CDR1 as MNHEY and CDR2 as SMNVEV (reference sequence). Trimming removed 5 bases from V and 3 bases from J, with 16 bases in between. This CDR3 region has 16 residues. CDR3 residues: CASSGLKGRDTGELFF. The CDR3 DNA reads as TGTGCCAGCAGTGGGCTAAAGGGACGAGACACCGGGGAGCTGTTTTTT.

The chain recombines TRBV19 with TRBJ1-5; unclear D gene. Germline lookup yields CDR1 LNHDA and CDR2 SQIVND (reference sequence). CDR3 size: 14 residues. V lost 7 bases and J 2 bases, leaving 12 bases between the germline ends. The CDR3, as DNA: TGTGCCAGTACGCTAGGGTTGGGCAATCAGCCCCAGCATTTT. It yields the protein CASTLGLGNQPQHF. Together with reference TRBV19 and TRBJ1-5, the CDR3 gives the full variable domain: DGGITQSPKYLFRKEGQNVTLSCEQNLNHDAMYWYRQDPGQGLRLIYYSQIVNDFQKGDIAEGYSVSREKKESFPLTVTSAQKNPTAFYLCASTLGLGNQPQHFGDGTRLSIL.

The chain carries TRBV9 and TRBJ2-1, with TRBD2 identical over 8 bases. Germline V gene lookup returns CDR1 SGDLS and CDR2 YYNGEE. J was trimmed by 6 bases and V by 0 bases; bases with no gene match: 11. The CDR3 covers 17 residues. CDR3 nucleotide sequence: TGTGCCAGCAGCGTAGGAGAGCGGGAGTCTCTTTTCAATGAGCAGTTCTTC. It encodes CASSVGERESLFNEQFF.

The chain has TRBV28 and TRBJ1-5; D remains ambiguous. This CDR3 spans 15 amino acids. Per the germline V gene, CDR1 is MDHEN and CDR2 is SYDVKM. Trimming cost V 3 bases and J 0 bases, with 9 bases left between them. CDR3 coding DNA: TGTGCCAGCAGTTTCGGGCAGTATAGCAATCAGCCCCAGCATTTT. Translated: CASSFGQYSNQPQHF.

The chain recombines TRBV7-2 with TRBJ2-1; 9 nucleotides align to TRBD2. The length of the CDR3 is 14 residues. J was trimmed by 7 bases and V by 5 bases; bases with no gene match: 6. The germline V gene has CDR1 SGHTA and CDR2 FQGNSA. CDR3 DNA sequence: TGTGCCAGCAGCCCATTGCGGGGGGGAAATGAGCAGTTCTTC. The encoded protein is CASSPLRGGNEQFF.

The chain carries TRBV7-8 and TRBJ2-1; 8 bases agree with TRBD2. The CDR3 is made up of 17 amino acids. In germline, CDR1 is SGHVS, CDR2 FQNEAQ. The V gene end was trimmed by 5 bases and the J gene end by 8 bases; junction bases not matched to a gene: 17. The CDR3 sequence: CASSPLVGAGVSDEQFF. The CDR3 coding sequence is TGTGCCAGCAGCCCCCTTGTGGGAGCGGGAGTATCTGATGAGCAGTTCTTC.

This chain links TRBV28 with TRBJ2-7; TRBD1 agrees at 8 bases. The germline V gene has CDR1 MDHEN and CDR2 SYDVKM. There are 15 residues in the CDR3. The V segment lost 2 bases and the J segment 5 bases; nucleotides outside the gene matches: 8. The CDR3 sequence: CASSLGSRGRDEQYF. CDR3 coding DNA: TGTGCCAGCAGTTTAGGCTCCAGGGGGCGCGACGAGCAGTACTTC. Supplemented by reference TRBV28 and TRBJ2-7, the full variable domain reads DVKVTQSSRYLVKRTGEKVFLECVQDMDHENMFWYRQDPGLGLRLIYFSYDVKMKEKGDIPEGYSVSREKKERFSLILESASTNQTSMYLCASSLGSRGRDEQYFGPGTRLTVT.

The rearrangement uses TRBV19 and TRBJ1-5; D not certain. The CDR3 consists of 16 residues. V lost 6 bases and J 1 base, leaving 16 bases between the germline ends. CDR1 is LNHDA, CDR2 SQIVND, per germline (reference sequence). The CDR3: CASRVHAGASNQPQHF. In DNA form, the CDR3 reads TGTGCCAGTAGGGTCCATGCGGGAGCGAGCAATCAGCCCCAGCATTTT.

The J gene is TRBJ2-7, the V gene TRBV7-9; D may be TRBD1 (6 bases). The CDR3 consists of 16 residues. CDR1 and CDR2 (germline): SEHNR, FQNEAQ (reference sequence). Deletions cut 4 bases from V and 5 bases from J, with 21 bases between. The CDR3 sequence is CASSYNPPRGAHEQYF. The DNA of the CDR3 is TGTGCCAGCAGCTATAACCCACCCAGGGGTGCCCACGAGCAGTACTTC.

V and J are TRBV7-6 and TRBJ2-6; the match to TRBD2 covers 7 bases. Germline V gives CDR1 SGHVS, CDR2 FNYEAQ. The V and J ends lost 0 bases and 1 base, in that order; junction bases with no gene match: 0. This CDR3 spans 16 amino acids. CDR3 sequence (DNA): TGTGCCAGCAGCTTAGCGGGAGGGTCTGGGGCCAACGTCCTGACTTTC. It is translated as CASSLAGGSGANVLTF.

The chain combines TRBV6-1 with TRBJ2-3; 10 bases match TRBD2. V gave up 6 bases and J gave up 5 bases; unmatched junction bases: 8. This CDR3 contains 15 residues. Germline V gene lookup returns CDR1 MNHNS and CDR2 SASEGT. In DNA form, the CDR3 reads TGTGCCAGCAGCAACTCCGGGACTAGCGTAGATACGCAGTATTTT. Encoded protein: CASSNSGTSVDTQYF.

The CDR3 DNA sequence: TGCGCCAGCAGCTTGGGCGGGAGGGGCACAGATACGCAGTATTTT. This gives the protein CASSLGGRGTDTQYF. The chain couples TRBV5-1 to TRBJ2-3; 9 bases are shared with TRBD2. The germline CDR1 and CDR2 sequences are SGHRS and YFSETQ. The CDR3 sequence is 15 residues long. The ends lost 0 bases at V and 1 base at J; junction bases unmatched: 0.

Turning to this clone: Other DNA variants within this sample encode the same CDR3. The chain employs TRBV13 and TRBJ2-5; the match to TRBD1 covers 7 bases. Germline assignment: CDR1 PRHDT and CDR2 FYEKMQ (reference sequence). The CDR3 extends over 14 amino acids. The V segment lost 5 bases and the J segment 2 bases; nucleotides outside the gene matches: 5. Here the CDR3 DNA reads TGTGCCAGCAGCCCTAGACAGGGTCAAGAGACCCAGTACTTC. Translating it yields CASSPRQGQETQYF.

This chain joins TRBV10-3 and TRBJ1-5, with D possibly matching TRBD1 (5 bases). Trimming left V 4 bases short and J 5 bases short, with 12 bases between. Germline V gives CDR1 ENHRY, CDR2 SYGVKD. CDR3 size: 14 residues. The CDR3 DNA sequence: TGTGCCATCAGTGCTGCGACAGATGATCAGCCCCAGCATTTT. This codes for CAISAATDDQPQHF.

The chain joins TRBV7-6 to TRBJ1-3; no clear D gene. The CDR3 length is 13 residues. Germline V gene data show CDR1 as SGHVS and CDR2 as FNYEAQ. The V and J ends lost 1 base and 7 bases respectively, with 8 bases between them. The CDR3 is CASSLGQANTIYF. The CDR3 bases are TGTGCCAGCAGCTTAGGACAAGCCAACACCATATATTTT.

Written as DNA, the CDR3 is TGCGCCAGCAGCTTGGGGGGCTCCGGAAACACCATATATTTT. Its protein product is CASSLGGSGNTIYF. This chain connects TRBV5-1 to TRBJ1-3; D may be TRBD1 (5 bases). The CDR3 spans 14 residues. V lost 0 bases and J lost 4, with 8 bases in between. Germline V CDR1 and CDR2: SGHRS, YFSETQ.